The 15 T cell receptor beta chains below were found in one sample sequenced in a study of T-cell memory formation after mild COVID-19. TCRdb recomputed calls from the 5' RACE reads with MiXCR, one row per CDR3 protein. The sample has 500,000 to 550,000 distinct CDR3 sequences, approximately 20% seen once. Sequencing was performed on PBMCs or a T cell subset sorted from them (not recorded which). These receptors were obtained from an adult woman who had mild COVID-19 (a few samples of this study predate the infection). Cell type and time point are not known.

This clonotype appeared many times. The chain couples TRBV7-8 to TRBJ2-2, with D possibly matching TRBD2 (6 bases). V was shortened by 3 bases and J by 1 base, with 18 bases between the two germline ends. CDR3 length: 18 amino acids. The V gene's germline CDR1 is SGHVS and CDR2 FQNEAQ. CDR3 DNA: TGTGCCAGCAGCTTTGGCCATTCCGCCGGGGGGAACACCGGGGAGCTGTTTTTT. Protein sequence: CASSFGHSAGGNTGELFF.

The chain has TRBV30 and TRBJ2-4; D call uncertain. The CDR3 runs 13 residues. The germline gives CDR1 GTSNPN, CDR2 SVGIG (reference sequence). Trimming took off 0 bases at V and 7 bases at J, with 10 bases between the two ends. The CDR3 here is CAWSVGNQNIQYF. CDR3 nucleotide sequence: TGTGCCTGGAGTGTCGGTAACCAGAACATTCAGTACTTC.

This chain connects TRBV7-9 to TRBJ2-3; D is unclear. The ends were cut back, 6 bases at V and 2 bases at J, with 15 bases in the middle. CDR1 is SEHNR and CDR2 is FQNEAQ in the germline V gene (reference sequence). CDR3 size: 15 residues. The CDR3 region has the DNA TGTGCCAGCAGTAACCATTTGGGGTCCACAGATACGCAGTATTTT. The encoded protein is CASSNHLGSTDTQYF.

This clonotype was observed many times. The junction does not match germline at one end; this may be a read error. The chain combines TRBV20-1 with TRBJ2-7, with 15 nucleotides matching TRBD2. The germline V gene has CDR1 DFQATT and CDR2 SNEGSKA (reference sequence). The CDR3 extends over 13 amino acids. As DNA, the CDR3 is TGCAGTGCTACTGGACTAGCGGGGGGGCCGGGGAACTTC. Protein product: CSATGLAGGPGNF.

This rearrangement joins TRBV6-5 to TRBJ1-6, with 8 nucleotides matching TRBD1. The CDR3 runs 13 residues. Germline CDR1 MNHEY, CDR2 SVGAGI. Unmatched junction bases numbered 6, after V lost 10 bases and J lost 7 bases. CDR3 nucleotides: TGTGCCATCCAGGACAGGGCGAATTCACCCCTCCACTTT. Encoded protein: CAIQDRANSPLHF.

CDR3: CASSQGQGRYAFF. Here the CDR3 DNA reads TGTGCCAGCAGCCAGGGACAGGGGCGGTATGCTTTCTTT. The chain combines TRBV7-9 with TRBJ1-1; 10 bases map to TRBD1. Per germline, CDR1 SEHNR and CDR2 FQNEAQ (reference sequence). Losses at the gene ends were 5 bases for V and 11 bases for J; bases not matched to a gene: 8. The CDR3 consists of 13 residues.

This chain connects TRBV14 to TRBJ1-6; the match to TRBD1 covers 11 bases. Germline values: CDR1 SGHDN, CDR2 FVKESK. The V gene end was trimmed by 1 base and the J gene end by 10 bases; junction bases not matched to a gene: 0. This CDR3 has 14 residues. CDR3 DNA: TGTGCCAGCAGCCAAGGGGACAGGGGGTCACCCCTCCACTTT. Translated: CASSQGDRGSPLHF.

V and J are TRBV3-1 and TRBJ2-1; 7 positions match TRBD2. The junction had 7 bases not matched to a gene; V was cut back by 0 bases and J by 8 bases. Germline V CDR1 and CDR2: LGHDT, YNNKEL (reference sequence). This CDR3 has 15 amino acids. The CDR3 sequence: CASSQDSLAGDEQFF. The CDR3 bases are TGTGCCAGCAGCCAAGATAGCCTGGCGGGAGATGAGCAGTTCTTC.

The genes are TRBV5-4 and TRBJ1-2, with 8 bases fitting TRBD1. Germline V CDR1 and CDR2: SGHNT, YYREEE (reference sequence). The CDR3 is made up of 14 amino acids. The ends lost 5 bases at V and 2 bases at J; junction bases unmatched: 5. This CDR3 is CASRPDRGNYGYTF. CDR3 bases: TGTGCCAGCAGACCCGACAGGGGAAACTATGGCTACACCTTC. The full variable domain, in which reference TRBV5-4 and TRBJ1-2 provide the parts outside the CDR3, is ETGVTQSPTHLIKTRGQQVTLRCSSQSGHNTVSWYQQALGQGPQFIFQYYREEENGRGNFPPRFSGLQFPNYSSELNVNALELDDSALYLCASRPDRGNYGYTFGSGTRLTVV.

CDR3 bases: TGTGCCAGCAGGTCCGGGACAGGGGGGGGTAATGAGCAGTTCTTC. This sequence encodes CASRSGTGGGNEQFF. This sequence joins TRBV27 and TRBJ2-1, with 11 nucleotides matching TRBD1. J lost 7 bases, V lost 6 bases, and 8 bases had no gene match. The CDR3 totals 15 residues. Germline values: CDR1 MNHEY, CDR2 SMNVEV (reference sequence).

This clonotype is a singleton in its sample. The genes are TRBV21-1 and TRBJ2-1. TRBV21-1 is a pseudogene. The length of the CDR3 is 16 residues. This chain's CDR3 is CASSNRVATPYNEQFF. CDR3 nucleotide sequence: TGTGCCAGCAGCAATAGGGTAGCGACCCCCTACAATGAGCAGTTCTTC.

The chain couples TRBV27 to TRBJ2-7; TRBD1 agrees at 9 bases. The J segment lost 8 bases and the V segment lost 6 bases, leaving 11 bases of the junction unmatched. The CDR3 covers 14 residues. Germline V gene lookup returns CDR1 MNHEY and CDR2 SMNVEV (reference sequence). CDR3 amino acids: CASSLRDRVTKQYF. The CDR3 DNA follows: TGTGCCAGCAGCCTCCGGGACAGGGTGACCAAGCAGTACTTC.

This chain links TRBV28 with TRBJ1-1; 8 bases line up with TRBD1. This CDR3 contains 12 residues. J gave up 8 bases and V 10 bases, and 9 bases lay outside the gene matches. Germline assignment: CDR1 MDHEN and CDR2 SYDVKM. The CDR3 sequence is CAIRQGSQEAFF. The CDR3 coding sequence is TGTGCCATCAGACAGGGGTCGCAAGAAGCTTTCTTT.

J is TRBJ2-1 and V is TRBV12-3 or TRBV12-4; the match to TRBD2 covers 14 bases. V shed 5 bases, J shed 7 bases, and the junction held 7 bases outside the gene matches. There are 16 residues in the CDR3. The CDR3 region has the DNA TGTGCCAGCAGTGTCCCGGGACTAGCGGGAGTAAATGAGCAGTTCTTC. It is translated as CASSVPGLAGVNEQFF.

This clonotype showed up just once. The chain is built from TRBV12-3 or TRBV12-4 and TRBJ1-1; D is undetermined. The V end was cut by 4 bases, the J end by 3 bases, with 15 bases between. This CDR3 comprises 15 residues. This CDR3 is CASSSGRNPYTEAFF. CDR3 in DNA: TGTGCCAGCAGTTCCGGAAGGAATCCTTACACTGAAGCTTTCTTT.